This T cell receptor (beta chain) comes out of a study of post-analysis software for immune sequencing data. Whole-study findings and limits: Analysis by F measure revealed that same-batch samples clustered strongly together. TRBV segments more frequent in patients than in controls numbered roughly 5 and included TRBV5-6, TRBV5-1 and TRBV20-1.

With regard to this clonotype: Its antigen is unknown.

With 4 bases removed from V and 0 bases from J, the gap between germline ends came to 18 bases. CDR1 and CDR2 (germline): MNHNS, SASEGT. The CDR3 totals 17 residues. Sequencing libraries made from TCR beta cDNA carried unique molecular identifiers. TCRdb used MiXCR to reprocess the PCR reads, holding one entry per CDR3 protein. The sample has about 770,000 distinct CDR3 sequences; roughly 46% are singletons. The V and J genes are TRBV6-1 and TRBJ1-2; D gene uncertain. Sequenced material: blood. This TCR was recovered from a girl aged 10-17 years with multiple sclerosis. The CDR3: CASSVGRSSLANYGYTF. In nucleotides, the CDR3 is TGTGCCAGCAGTGTTGGCAGGTCCAGCTTGGCTAACTATGGCTACACCTTC.